This entry concerns a single T cell receptor beta chain. The assay was immunoSEQ multiplex PCR, and TCRdb's table has in-frame clones only and misses some. Found here are 230,000 or so clones, roughly 94% of them singletons; the top ten hold 1.5%. Trimming removed 1 base from V and 2 bases from J, with 8 bases in between. CDR3 size: 14 residues. This sample is drawn from a study of control samples from healthy donors and cancer patients. What was sequenced was blood. This chain uses TRBV23-1 with TRBJ2-5; D ambiguous. TRBV23-1 counts as an open reading frame of uncertain function. The sequence was collected from a man aged 50-60 years in good health. The CDR3 region is CASSQLSQQETQYF. CDR3 coding DNA: TGCGCCAGCAGTCAATTGTCCCAGCAAGAGACCCAGTACTTC.